A selection of T cell receptor beta chains follows, all from one sample in a study of glioma-infiltrating T cells after dendritic cell vaccination. Clones were read by immunoSEQ multiplex PCR, and TCRdb kept only the in-frame ones, dropping some. The data contain 95,000 or so clones, about 85% of them singletons. The sample was blood, taken before dendritic cell vaccination. The source is a human donor with glioblastoma. Each CDR3 is given with its conserved first and last residue. A D gene is named only where the DNA matches it firmly. Part of the rows lack a size; the others show once, few, many or a class for expanded clones.

abundance: -; d_gene: TRBD2; v_gene: TRBV11-3; j_gene: TRBJ2-3; CDR3aa: CASSFRAGGPDTQYF; CDR3nt: TGTGCCAGCAGCTTCCGGGCGGGAGGGCCGGATACGCAGTATTTT
abundance: -; d_gene: -; v_gene: TRBV4-1; j_gene: TRBJ2-5; CDR3aa: CASSLVGGGAFGETQYF; CDR3nt: TGCGCCAGCAGCCTCGTGGGTGGGGGCGCTTTCGGGGAGACCCAGTACTTC
abundance: few; d_gene: -; v_gene: TRBV5-3; j_gene: TRBJ2-7; CDR3aa: CARSLARVRVAYEQYF; CDR3nt: TGTGCCAGAAGCTTGGCACGAGTCAGGGTGGCCTACGAGCAGTACTTC
abundance: -; d_gene: -; v_gene: TRBV11-2; j_gene: TRBJ2-1; CDR3aa: CASSLDLTSPRFF; CDR3nt: TGTGCCAGCAGCTTAGACCTAACTAGCCCTCGGTTCTTC
abundance: -; d_gene: -; v_gene: TRBV7-3; j_gene: TRBJ2-2; CDR3aa: CASSSGLFGLTGELFF; CDR3nt: TGTGCCAGCAGCTCGGGACTTTTCGGTCTGACCGGGGAGCTGTTTTTT
abundance: -; d_gene: -; v_gene: TRBV2; j_gene: TRBJ1-2; CDR3aa: CASSRTGLDGYTF; CDR3nt: TGTGCCAGCAGTAGGACGGGATTGGATGGCTACACCTTC
abundance: -; d_gene: TRBD2; v_gene: TRBV10-3; j_gene: TRBJ2-7; CDR3aa: CAISGSPSGGYEQYF; CDR3nt: TGTGCCATCAGCGGCTCTCCCAGCGGGGGTTACGAGCAGTACTTC
abundance: -; d_gene: -; v_gene: TRBV12-5; j_gene: TRBJ1-3; CDR3aa: CASGLVQASSGNTIYF; CDR3nt: TGTGCTAGTGGTTTGGTACAGGCGTCCTCTGGAAACACCATATATTTT
abundance: -; d_gene: -; v_gene: TRBV27; j_gene: TRBJ1-3; CDR3aa: CASSDQGYLSGNTIYF; CDR3nt: TGTGCCAGCAGTGATCAGGGGTATCTCTCTGGAAACACCATATATTTT
abundance: few; d_gene: TRBD1; v_gene: TRBV18; j_gene: TRBJ2-3; CDR3aa: CASSPSRQGLGTQYF; CDR3nt: TGTGCCAGCTCACCCTCGAGACAGGGATTAGGTACGCAGTATTTT
abundance: -; d_gene: -; v_gene: TRBV6-5; j_gene: TRBJ1-2; CDR3aa: CASSSNSLRWNYGYTF; CDR3nt: TGTGCCAGCAGTTCCAACTCTCTTCGGTGGAACTATGGCTACACCTTC
abundance: -; d_gene: -; v_gene: TRBV6-5; j_gene: TRBJ1-1; CDR3aa: CASTPVRGSTEAFF; CDR3nt: TGTGCCAGCACCCCGGTCAGGGGAAGTACTGAAGCTTTCTTT
abundance: -; d_gene: TRBD1; v_gene: TRBV5-1; j_gene: TRBJ1-1; CDR3aa: CASSLALSGGYTEAFF; CDR3nt: TGCGCCAGCAGCTTGGCCCTTTCAGGGGGGTACACTGAAGCTTTCTTT
abundance: -; d_gene: TRBD2; v_gene: TRBV5-1; j_gene: TRBJ2-2; CDR3aa: CASSKGLAPFANTGELFF; CDR3nt: TGCGCCAGCAGCAAGGGACTAGCGCCGTTCGCGAACACCGGGGAGCTGTTTTTT
abundance: -; d_gene: -; v_gene: TRBV11-2; j_gene: TRBJ2-7; CDR3aa: CASSPRRGTGAGEQYF; CDR3nt: TGTGCCAGCAGCCCTCGGAGGGGTACAGGGGCGGGGGAGCAGTACTTC
abundance: -; d_gene: TRBD1; v_gene: TRBV5-1; j_gene: TRBJ1-6; CDR3aa: CASSLGQGNSPLHF; CDR3nt: TGCGCCAGCAGCTTGGGACAGGGAAATTCACCCCTCCACTTT
abundance: -; d_gene: TRBD1; v_gene: TRBV7-9; j_gene: TRBJ1-6; CDR3aa: CASSSGGSYNSPLHF; CDR3nt: TGTGCCAGCAGCTCAGGGGGCTCCTATAATTCACCCCTCCACTTT
abundance: medium-sized; d_gene: -; v_gene: TRBV2; j_gene: TRBJ2-6; CDR3aa: CASSFSPGVSSGANVLTF; CDR3nt: TGTGCCAGCAGTTTTTCTCCAGGGGTAAGCTCTGGGGCCAACGTCCTGACTTTC
abundance: -; d_gene: TRBD1; v_gene: TRBV27; j_gene: TRBJ2-7; CDR3aa: CASSSLQGRPYEQYF; CDR3nt: TGTGCCAGCAGTTCGCTACAGGGGCGGCCCTACGAGCAGTACTTC
abundance: -; d_gene: -; v_gene: TRBV5-1; j_gene: TRBJ1-1; CDR3aa: CASSYLGVSTEAFF; CDR3nt: TGCGCCAGCAGTTATTTAGGGGTGAGCACTGAAGCTTTCTTT
abundance: -; d_gene: TRBD2; v_gene: TRBV7-2; j_gene: TRBJ2-1; CDR3aa: CASSLVVSLLGGNEQFF; CDR3nt: TGTGCCAGCAGCTTAGTAGTCTCGCTCCTGGGGGGGAATGAGCAGTTCTTC
abundance: -; d_gene: -; v_gene: TRBV27; j_gene: TRBJ2-7; CDR3aa: CASTSPRQGLYEQYF; CDR3nt: TGTGCCAGCACGTCCCCTCGCCAGGGTTTATACGAGCAGTACTTC
abundance: -; d_gene: TRBD2; v_gene: TRBV15; j_gene: TRBJ2-3; CDR3aa: CATSTGTSGRRTDTQYF; CDR3nt: TGTGCCACCAGCACAGGGACTAGCGGGAGACGCACAGATACGCAGTATTTT
abundance: -; d_gene: -; v_gene: TRBV6-5; j_gene: TRBJ2-7; CDR3aa: CASSPSGAAEQYF; CDR3nt: TGTGCCAGCAGTCCCTCAGGGGCCGCGGAGCAGTACTTC
abundance: -; d_gene: -; v_gene: TRBV7-3; j_gene: TRBJ2-3; CDR3aa: CASSFIWTFTDTQYF; CDR3nt: TGTGCCAGCAGCTTTATTTGGACATTCACAGATACGCAGTATTTT
abundance: -; d_gene: TRBD2; v_gene: TRBV6-4; j_gene: TRBJ2-1; CDR3aa: CASSDSPGGNHNEQFF; CDR3nt: TGTGCCAGCAGTGACTCCCCGGGGGGAAACCACAATGAGCAGTTCTTC
abundance: once; d_gene: -; v_gene: TRBV6-5; j_gene: TRBJ1-1; CDR3aa: CASTPLGGVGTEAFF; CDR3nt: TGTGCCAGCACCCCGTTGGGGGGAGTAGGTACTGAAGCTTTCTTT
abundance: -; d_gene: -; v_gene: TRBV2; j_gene: TRBJ2-3; CDR3aa: CASWRGAGQRTDTQYF; CDR3nt: TGTGCCAGCTGGAGGGGGGCGGGACAGCGCACAGATACGCAGTATTTT
abundance: few; d_gene: -; v_gene: TRBV6-1; j_gene: TRBJ2-5; CDR3aa: CASSETGLQETQYF; CDR3nt: TGTGCCAGCAGTGAGACAGGCCTTCAAGAGACCCAGTACTTC
abundance: -; d_gene: TRBD1; v_gene: TRBV6-5; j_gene: TRBJ2-2; CDR3aa: CASSPPGQTGELFF; CDR3nt: TGTGCCAGCAGTCCTCCGGGACAGACCGGGGAGCTGTTTTTT
abundance: once; d_gene: -; v_gene: TRBV6-1; j_gene: TRBJ1-2; CDR3aa: CASSEALRGGYTF; CDR3nt: TGTGCCAGCAGTGAAGCGCTTCGAGGGGGCTACACCTTC
abundance: few; d_gene: TRBD2; v_gene: TRBV6-6; j_gene: TRBJ2-7; CDR3aa: CASSEGTSLRYEQYF; CDR3nt: TGTGCCAGCAGTGAGGGGACTAGCCTTCGCTACGAGCAGTACTTC
abundance: -; d_gene: -; v_gene: TRBV5-1; j_gene: TRBJ2-5; CDR3aa: CASSLEGRVQETQYF; CDR3nt: TGCGCCAGCAGCTTGGAAGGGCGGGTACAAGAGACCCAGTACTTC
abundance: -; d_gene: TRBD1; v_gene: TRBV18; j_gene: TRBJ1-1; CDR3aa: CASSPATGGDTEAFF; CDR3nt: TGTGCCAGCTCACCAGCTACAGGGGGGGACACTGAAGCTTTCTTT
abundance: -; d_gene: -; v_gene: TRBV6-1; j_gene: TRBJ2-7; CDR3aa: CASSEMGTGSYEQYF; CDR3nt: TGTGCCAGCAGTGAAATGGGTACAGGGTCCTACGAGCAGTACTTC
abundance: -; d_gene: TRBD1; v_gene: TRBV5-1; j_gene: TRBJ1-2; CDR3aa: CASSLALTGGLGGYTF; CDR3nt: TGCGCCAGCAGCTTGGCCCTCACAGGGGGCCTAGGCGGCTACACCTTC
abundance: -; d_gene: TRBD1; v_gene: TRBV5-4; j_gene: TRBJ2-3; CDR3aa: CASSSGTDRTDTQYF; CDR3nt: TGTGCCAGCAGCTCAGGGACAGATCGCACAGATACGCAGTATTTT
abundance: -; d_gene: TRBD1; v_gene: TRBV5-1; j_gene: TRBJ2-7; CDR3aa: CASSLLQGSIYEQYF; CDR3nt: TGCGCCAGCAGTTTACTACAGGGGTCGATCTACGAGCAGTACTTC
abundance: -; d_gene: -; v_gene: TRBV11-2; j_gene: TRBJ2-4; CDR3aa: CASSRIVLQPGGQNIQYF; CDR3nt: TGTGCCAGCAGCCGGATCGTCCTACAGCCCGGGGGGCAAAACATTCAGTACTTC
abundance: -; d_gene: TRBD1; v_gene: TRBV27; j_gene: TRBJ2-7; CDR3aa: CASSPRGRDSSYEQYF; CDR3nt: TGTGCCAGCAGTCCGAGGGGCCGGGACAGCTCCTACGAGCAGTACTTC
abundance: -; d_gene: -; v_gene: TRBV2; j_gene: TRBJ2-7; CDR3aa: CASGHDSYEQYF; CDR3nt: TGTGCCTCTGGACACGACTCCTACGAGCAGTACTTC
abundance: -; d_gene: -; v_gene: TRBV27; j_gene: TRBJ2-5; CDR3aa: CASSIRAGETQYF; CDR3nt: TGTGCCAGCAGCATCCGGGCGGGGGAGACCCAGTACTTC
abundance: -; d_gene: -; v_gene: TRBV7-8; j_gene: TRBJ1-2; CDR3aa: CASSTNSGGIFLYGYTF; CDR3nt: TGTGCCAGCAGCACCAACAGCGGCGGGATTTTCCTCTATGGCTACACCTTC
abundance: few; d_gene: -; v_gene: TRBV6-6; j_gene: TRBJ1-2; CDR3aa: CASKLLGGSPNYGYTF; CDR3nt: TGTGCCAGCAAACTCCTGGGGGGGTCCCCTAACTATGGCTACACCTTC
abundance: -; d_gene: -; v_gene: TRBV5-1; j_gene: TRBJ1-2; CDR3aa: CASSLAGVYGYTF; CDR3nt: TGCGCCAGCAGCTTGGCCGGGGTTTATGGCTACACCTTC
abundance: -; d_gene: TRBD1; v_gene: TRBV29-1; j_gene: TRBJ2-7; CDR3aa: CSVGDRDPYEQYF; CDR3nt: TGCAGCGTCGGTGACAGGGACCCCTACGAGCAGTACTTC
abundance: -; d_gene: TRBD2; v_gene: TRBV11-3; j_gene: TRBJ2-5; CDR3aa: CASVLAGEKTQYF; CDR3nt: TGTGCCAGCGTTCTAGCGGGAGAAAAGACCCAGTACTTC
abundance: -; d_gene: -; v_gene: TRBV4-1; j_gene: TRBJ2-7; CDR3aa: CASSQTPAAGAKDEQYF; CDR3nt: TGCGCCAGCAGCCAAACCCCTGCGGCAGGGGCCAAGGACGAGCAGTACTTC
abundance: -; d_gene: TRBD1; v_gene: TRBV27; j_gene: TRBJ2-5; CDR3aa: CASSLWDRHETQYF; CDR3nt: TGTGCCAGCAGTTTATGGGACAGGCATGAGACCCAGTACTTC
abundance: -; d_gene: -; v_gene: TRBV7-2; j_gene: TRBJ2-1; CDR3aa: CASSLAGYFYNEQFF; CDR3nt: TGTGCCAGCAGCTTAGCCGGGTATTTCTACAATGAGCAGTTCTTC
abundance: once; d_gene: -; v_gene: TRBV29-1; j_gene: TRBJ1-1; CDR3aa: CSVDDPQAGVSEAFF; CDR3nt: TGCAGCGTTGACGACCCCCAGGCAGGGGTCTCTGAAGCTTTCTTT
abundance: -; d_gene: TRBD1; v_gene: TRBV6-1; j_gene: TRBJ2-7; CDR3aa: CASSGVVGQGAYEQYF; CDR3nt: TGTGCCAGCAGTGGGGTAGTGGGACAGGGGGCGTACGAGCAGTACTTC
abundance: -; d_gene: -; v_gene: TRBV5-6; j_gene: TRBJ1-5; CDR3aa: CASSDGFSNQPQHF; CDR3nt: TGTGCCAGCAGCGACGGGTTTAGCAATCAGCCCCAGCATTTT
abundance: few; d_gene: TRBD2; v_gene: TRBV11-2; j_gene: TRBJ2-1; CDR3aa: CASSPEGISGRFNEQFF; CDR3nt: TGTGCCAGCAGCCCAGAGGGTATTAGCGGGAGATTCAATGAGCAGTTCTTC
abundance: -; d_gene: -; v_gene: TRBV5-8; j_gene: TRBJ1-2; CDR3aa: CASTKEGVRIGYGYTF; CDR3nt: TGTGCCAGCACTAAGGAGGGTGTCCGGATTGGCTATGGCTACACCTTC
abundance: few; d_gene: -; v_gene: TRBV4-1; j_gene: TRBJ1-1; CDR3aa: CASSQDNNMNTEAFF; CDR3nt: TGCGCCAGCAGCCAAGATAACAACATGAACACTGAAGCTTTCTTT
abundance: -; d_gene: -; v_gene: TRBV7-2; j_gene: TRBJ2-5; CDR3aa: CASSLVVAGAQYF; CDR3nt: TGTGCCAGCAGCTTAGTGGTTGCCGGGGCCCAGTACTTC
abundance: -; d_gene: -; v_gene: TRBV5-5; j_gene: TRBJ2-7; CDR3aa: CASSLGRGGTAYEQYF; CDR3nt: TGTGCCAGCAGCTTGGGAAGGGGGGGGACCGCCTACGAGCAGTACTTC
abundance: -; d_gene: -; v_gene: TRBV7-9; j_gene: TRBJ1-5; CDR3aa: CASSLGGGDREGQPQHF; CDR3nt: TGTGCCAGCAGCTTAGGAGGGGGGGACCGGGAGGGTCAGCCCCAGCATTTT
abundance: -; d_gene: TRBD1; v_gene: TRBV4-1; j_gene: TRBJ2-7; CDR3aa: CASSPLVGGKYEQYF; CDR3nt: TGCGCCAGCAGCCCCTTAGTAGGGGGCAAGTACGAGCAGTACTTC